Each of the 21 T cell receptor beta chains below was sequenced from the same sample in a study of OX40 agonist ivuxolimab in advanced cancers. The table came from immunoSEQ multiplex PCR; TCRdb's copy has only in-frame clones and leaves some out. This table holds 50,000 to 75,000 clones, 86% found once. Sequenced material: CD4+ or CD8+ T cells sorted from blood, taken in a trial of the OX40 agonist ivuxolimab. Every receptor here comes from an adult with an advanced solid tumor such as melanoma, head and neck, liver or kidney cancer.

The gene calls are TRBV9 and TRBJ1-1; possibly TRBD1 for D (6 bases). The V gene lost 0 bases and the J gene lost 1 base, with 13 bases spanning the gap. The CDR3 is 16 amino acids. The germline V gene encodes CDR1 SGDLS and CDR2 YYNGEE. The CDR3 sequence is CASSVGGGRGNTEAFF. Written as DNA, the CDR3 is TGTGCCAGCAGCGTAGGGGGGGGCAGAGGGAACACTGAAGCTTTCTTT.

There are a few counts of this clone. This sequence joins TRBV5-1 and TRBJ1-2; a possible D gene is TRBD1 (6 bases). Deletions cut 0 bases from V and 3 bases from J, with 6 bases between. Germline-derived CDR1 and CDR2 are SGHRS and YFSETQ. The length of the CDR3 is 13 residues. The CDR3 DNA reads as TGCGCCAGCAGCTTGGCAGGGGACTATGGCTACACCTTC. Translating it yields CASSLAGDYGYTF.

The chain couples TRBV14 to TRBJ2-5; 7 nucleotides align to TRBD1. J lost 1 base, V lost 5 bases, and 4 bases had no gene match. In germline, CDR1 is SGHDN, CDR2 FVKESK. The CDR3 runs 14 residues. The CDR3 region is CASSSGQVQETQYF. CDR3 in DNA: TGTGCCAGCAGCTCCGGACAGGTCCAAGAGACCCAGTACTTC.

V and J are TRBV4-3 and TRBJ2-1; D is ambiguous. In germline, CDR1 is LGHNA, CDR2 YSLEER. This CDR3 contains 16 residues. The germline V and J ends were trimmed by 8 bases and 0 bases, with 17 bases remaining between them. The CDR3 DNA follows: TGCGCCAGCGCCGACTCGATAAGGAGCTCCTACAATGAGCAGTTCTTC. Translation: CASADSIRSSYNEQFF.

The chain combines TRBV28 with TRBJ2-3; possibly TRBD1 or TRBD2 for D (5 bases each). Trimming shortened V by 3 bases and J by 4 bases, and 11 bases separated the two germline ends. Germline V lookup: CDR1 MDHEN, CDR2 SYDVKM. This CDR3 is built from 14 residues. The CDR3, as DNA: TGTGCCAGCAGTTTTGGGACCCTTCCAGATACGCAGTATTTT. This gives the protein CASSFGTLPDTQYF.

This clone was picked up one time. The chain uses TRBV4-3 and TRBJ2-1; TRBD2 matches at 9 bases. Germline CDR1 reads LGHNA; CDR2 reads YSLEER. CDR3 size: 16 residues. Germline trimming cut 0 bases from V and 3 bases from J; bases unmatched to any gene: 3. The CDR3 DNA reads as TGCGCCAGCAGCCAAGATGGTAGCGGGGGCTACAATGAGCAGTTCTTC. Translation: CASSQDGSGGYNEQFF.

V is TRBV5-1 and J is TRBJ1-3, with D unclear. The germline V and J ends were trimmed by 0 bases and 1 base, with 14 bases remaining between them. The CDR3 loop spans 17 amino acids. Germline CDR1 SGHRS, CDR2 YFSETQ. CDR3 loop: CASSLVAVDISGNTIYF. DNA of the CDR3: TGCGCCAGCAGCTTGGTGGCAGTGGATATTTCTGGAAACACCATATATTTT.

CDR3 in amino acids: CSARDRGTQYF. Here the CDR3 DNA reads TGCAGTGCTAGAGATCGGGGTACGCAGTATTTT. The rearrangement uses TRBV20-1 and TRBJ2-3; D may be TRBD2 (5 bases). Trimming left V 0 bases short and J 8 bases short, with 6 bases between. CDR3 length: 11 amino acids. Germline V gives CDR1 DFQATT, CDR2 SNEGSKA (reference sequence).

CDR3: CASSERQAQYF. The CDR3 DNA follows: TGTGCCAGCAGTGAAAGGCAGGCGCAGTATTTT. The chain links TRBV25-1 to TRBJ2-3; D unresolved. This CDR3 has 11 residues. In germline, CDR1 is MGHDK, CDR2 SYGVNS. Trimming stripped 2 bases from V and 10 bases from J, with 7 bases between.

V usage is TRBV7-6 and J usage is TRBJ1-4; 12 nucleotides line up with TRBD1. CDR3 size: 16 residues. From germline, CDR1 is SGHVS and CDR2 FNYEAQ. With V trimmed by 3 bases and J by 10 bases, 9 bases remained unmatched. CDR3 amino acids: CASSLRSGQGARKLFF. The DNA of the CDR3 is TGTGCCAGCAGCTTGAGGTCGGGACAGGGGGCGAGAAAACTGTTTTTT.

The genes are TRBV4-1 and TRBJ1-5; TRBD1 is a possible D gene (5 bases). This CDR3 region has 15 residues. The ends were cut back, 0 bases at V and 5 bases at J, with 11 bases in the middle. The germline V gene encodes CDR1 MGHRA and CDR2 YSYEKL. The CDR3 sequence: CASSQEIWGDQPQHF. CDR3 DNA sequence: TGCGCCAGCAGCCAAGAAATTTGGGGGGATCAGCCCCAGCATTTT.

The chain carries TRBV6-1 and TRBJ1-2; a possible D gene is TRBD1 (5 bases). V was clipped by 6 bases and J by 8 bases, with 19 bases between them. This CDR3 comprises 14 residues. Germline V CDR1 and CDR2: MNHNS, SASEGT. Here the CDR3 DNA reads TGTGCCAGCAGCGGGACGTTGGGCTCGTGGGGCTACACCTTC. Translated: CASSGTLGSWGYTF.

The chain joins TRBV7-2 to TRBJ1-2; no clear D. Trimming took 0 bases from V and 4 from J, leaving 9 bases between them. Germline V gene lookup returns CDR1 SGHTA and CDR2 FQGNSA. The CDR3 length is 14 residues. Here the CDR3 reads CASSLAWGSYGYTF. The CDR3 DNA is TGTGCCAGCAGCTTAGCGTGGGGTAGCTATGGCTACACCTTC.

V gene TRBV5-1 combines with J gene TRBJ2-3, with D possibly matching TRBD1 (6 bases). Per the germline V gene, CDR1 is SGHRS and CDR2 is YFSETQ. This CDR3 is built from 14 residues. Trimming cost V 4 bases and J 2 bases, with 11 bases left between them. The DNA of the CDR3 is TGCGCCAGCAGCACAGGGCTATTCACAGATACGCAGTATTTT. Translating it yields CASSTGLFTDTQYF.

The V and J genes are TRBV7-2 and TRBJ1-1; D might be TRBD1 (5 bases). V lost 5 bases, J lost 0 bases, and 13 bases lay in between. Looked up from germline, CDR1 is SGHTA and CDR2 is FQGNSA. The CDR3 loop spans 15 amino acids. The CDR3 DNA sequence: TGTGCCAGCAGCCTTCGGGGCACGATGAACACTGAAGCTTTCTTT. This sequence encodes CASSLRGTMNTEAFF.

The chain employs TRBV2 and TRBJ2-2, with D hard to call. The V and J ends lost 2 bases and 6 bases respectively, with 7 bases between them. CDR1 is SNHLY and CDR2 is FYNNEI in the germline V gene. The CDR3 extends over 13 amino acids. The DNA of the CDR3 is TGTGCCAGCAGTGAACGGGCCGCCGGGGAGCTGTTTTTT. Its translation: CASSERAAGELFF.

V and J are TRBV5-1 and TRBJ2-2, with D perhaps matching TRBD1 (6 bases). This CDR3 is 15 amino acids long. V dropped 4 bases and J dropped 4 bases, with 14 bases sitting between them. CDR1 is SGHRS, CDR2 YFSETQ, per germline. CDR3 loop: CASSLAVGGTGELFF. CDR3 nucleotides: TGCGCCAGCAGCCTCGCCGTAGGGGGCACCGGGGAGCTGTTTTTT. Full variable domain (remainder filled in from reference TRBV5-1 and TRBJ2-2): KAGVTQTPRYLIKTRGQQVTLSCSPISGHRSVSWYQQTPGQGLQFLFEYFSETQRNKGNFPGRFSGRQFSNSRSEMNVSTLELGDSALYLCASSLAVGGTGELFFGEGSRLTVL.

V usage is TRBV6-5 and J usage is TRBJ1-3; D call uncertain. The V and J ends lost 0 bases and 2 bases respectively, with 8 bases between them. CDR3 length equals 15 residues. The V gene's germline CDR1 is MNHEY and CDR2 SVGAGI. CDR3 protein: CASSYSPVPGNTIYF. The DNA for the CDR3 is TGTGCCAGCAGTTACTCCCCGGTACCTGGAAACACCATATATTTT.

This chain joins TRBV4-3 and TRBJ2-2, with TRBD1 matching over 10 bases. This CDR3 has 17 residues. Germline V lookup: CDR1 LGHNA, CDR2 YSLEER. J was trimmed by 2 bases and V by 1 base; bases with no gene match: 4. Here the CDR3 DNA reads TGCGCCAGCAGCCAAGGACAGGGGGCCATTAACACCGGGGAGCTGTTTTTT. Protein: CASSQGQGAINTGELFF.

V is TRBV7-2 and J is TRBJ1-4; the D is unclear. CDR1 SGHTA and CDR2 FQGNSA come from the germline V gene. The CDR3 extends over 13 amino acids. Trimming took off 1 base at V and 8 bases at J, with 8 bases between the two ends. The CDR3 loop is CASSLGHSEKLFF. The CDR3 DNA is TGTGCCAGCAGCTTAGGACATTCGGAAAAACTGTTTTTT.

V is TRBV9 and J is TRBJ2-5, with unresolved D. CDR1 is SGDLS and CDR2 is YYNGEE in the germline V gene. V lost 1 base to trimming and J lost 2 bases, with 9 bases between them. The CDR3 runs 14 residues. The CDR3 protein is CASSVSSRQETQYF. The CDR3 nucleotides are TGTGCCAGCAGCGTAAGCAGCCGGCAAGAGACCCAGTACTTC.